Included here is one T cell receptor (beta chain) sequence, with context. This clone has just one count. What this receptor recognizes is not known. There are no base qualities to consult, and no much larger clone falls within one base. The protocol used for the library was the immunoSEQ multiplex PCR assay. Rearranged TCR beta chain sequences were amplified using the hsTCRB Kit according to the manufacturer's protocol. An Illumina MiSeq was used to sequence the TCRB libraries. Under the source paper's analysis protocol: The proprietary platform of the kit vendor was used for demultiplexing, trimming and gene mapping. Drawn from immuneACCESS, this table holds only the in-frame rearrangements with V and J called that TCRdb kept. Clones are partly lost; checked studies trace under half to an unresolved V gene and leave the rest unexplained. V and J calls and clone size are as listed in that table; D and trimming were resolved from the DNA. The sample table holds 35,000 to 50,000 clones, of which about 80% were seen once. Of the sample, roughly 5.5% falls within the top ten clones.

These data come from a study of a mutant IDH1 vaccine in newly diagnosed glioma (dated by TCRdb to 2020 to 2022). At the level of the whole study: Vaccination was initiated 4-6 weeks after radiotherapy alone, or concurrently with temozolomide cycles in the chemotherapy-containing groups. Of the approximately 33 treated patients, about 62% were male and around 40% were female, and the mean age was approximately 37 years. Before enrollment, most patients had been given radiochemotherapy with temozolomide as standard therapy, while the rest had received either radiotherapy alone or temozolomide alone. The week-35 safety follow-up took place at visit V12, and the week-47 end of study took place at visit V13. Peripheral blood was drawn at six visits: V03 (baseline), V05, V07, V10, V12 and V13. For exploratory analyses, longitudinal TCRB deep sequencing was carried out in under 30 treated patients wherever samples were available.

V sheds 3 bases and J sheds 5 bases, leaving 10 bases between their ends. The CDR3 covers 13 residues, taking in both the cysteine and the phenylalanine. Of the read, only the CDR3 DNA is kept; its 39 bases are in frame from base 1. CDR1 and CDR2 were assigned from the germline V gene as KGHSH and LQKENI. General conclusions and limits of the study: Availability determined which PBMC samples were chosen for TCRB deep sequencing. The authors noted that analyses of patient blood samples could not be reproduced because of sample limitations. Changes in the top peripheral T cell clonotypes picked up by TCRB sequencing did not appear to be linked to pseudoprogression. Across multiple MHC alleles, vaccine-induced immune responses were seen in around 94% of patients.

Taken with the paper, the label for time point translates to: week 35, safety follow-up. Each vaccine dose, consisting of 300 ug of a 20-mer mutant IDH1 peptide in Montanide, was administered subcutaneously with topical imiquimod. Patients received eight vaccinations in weeks 1, 3, 5, 7, 11, 15, 19 and 23, corresponding to visits V03 through V10. The donors had newly diagnosed IDH1-mutant astrocytomas of WHO grade 3 or 4 that showed loss of nuclear ATRX. The samples were drawn from NOA16, a multicentre, single-arm, open-label phase I trial in Germany that tested a mutant IDH1 peptide vaccine in humans for the first time. The DNeasy Blood and Tissue Kit was used to extract genomic DNA from EDTA blood for TCRB sequencing.

This TCR was recovered from a woman aged 50 to 65 with glioma. This sample comprised PBMCs, obtained from a glioma patient whose treatment included an IDH1 peptide vaccine. The chain was built from TRBV18 and TRBJ2-5; TRBD1 is a possible D gene, resting on 6 matching bases. The DNA sequence is TGTGCCAGCTCACCTGGACAGACGGAGACCCAGTACTTC. It translates to CASSPGQTETQYF.